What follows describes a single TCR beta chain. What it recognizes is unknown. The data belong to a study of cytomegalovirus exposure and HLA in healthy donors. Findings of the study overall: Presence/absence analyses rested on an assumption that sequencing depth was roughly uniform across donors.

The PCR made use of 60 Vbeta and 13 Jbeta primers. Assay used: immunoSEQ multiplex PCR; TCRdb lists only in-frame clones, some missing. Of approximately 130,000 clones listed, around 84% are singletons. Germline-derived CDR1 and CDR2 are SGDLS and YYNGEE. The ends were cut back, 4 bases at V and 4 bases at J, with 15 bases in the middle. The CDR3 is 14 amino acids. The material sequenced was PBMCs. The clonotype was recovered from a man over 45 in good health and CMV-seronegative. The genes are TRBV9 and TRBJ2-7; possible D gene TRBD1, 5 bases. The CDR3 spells CASSLNPQGYEQYF. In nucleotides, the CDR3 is TGTGCCAGCAGCCTCAACCCGCAGGGTTACGAGCAGTACTTC.